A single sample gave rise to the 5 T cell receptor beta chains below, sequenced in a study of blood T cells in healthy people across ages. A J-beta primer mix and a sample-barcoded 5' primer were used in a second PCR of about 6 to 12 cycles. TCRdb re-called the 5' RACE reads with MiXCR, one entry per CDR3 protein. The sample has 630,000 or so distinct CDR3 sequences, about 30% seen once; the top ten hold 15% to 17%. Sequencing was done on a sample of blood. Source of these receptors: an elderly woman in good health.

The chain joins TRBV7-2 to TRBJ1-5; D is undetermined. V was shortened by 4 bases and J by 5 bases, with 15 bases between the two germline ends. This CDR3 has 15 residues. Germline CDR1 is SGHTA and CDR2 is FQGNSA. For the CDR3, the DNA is TGTGCCAGCAGCTCCGACCCAGCCCCGGATCAGCCCCAGCATTTT. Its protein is CASSSDPAPDQPQHF.

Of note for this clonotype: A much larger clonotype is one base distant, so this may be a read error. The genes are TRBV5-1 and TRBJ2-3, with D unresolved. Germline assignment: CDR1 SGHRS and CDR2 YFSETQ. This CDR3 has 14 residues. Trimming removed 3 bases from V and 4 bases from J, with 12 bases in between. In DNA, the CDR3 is TGCGCCAGCAGCTGGGAAGCATCCCCAGATACGCAGTATTTT. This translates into CASSWEASPDTQYF.

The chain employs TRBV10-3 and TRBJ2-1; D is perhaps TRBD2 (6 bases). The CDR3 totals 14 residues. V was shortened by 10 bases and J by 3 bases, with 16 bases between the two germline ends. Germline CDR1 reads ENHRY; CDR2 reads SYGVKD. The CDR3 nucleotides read TGTGCCACGGGAGCCGGGACTTACTACAATGAGCAGTTCTTC. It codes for CATGAGTYYNEQFF.

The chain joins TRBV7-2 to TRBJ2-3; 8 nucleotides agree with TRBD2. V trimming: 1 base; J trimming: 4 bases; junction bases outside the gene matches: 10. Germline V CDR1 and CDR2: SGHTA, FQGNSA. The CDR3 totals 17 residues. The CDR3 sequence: CASSLEDRGGIADTQYF. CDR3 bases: TGTGCCAGCAGCTTAGAGGATCGGGGGGGCATAGCAGATACGCAGTATTTT.

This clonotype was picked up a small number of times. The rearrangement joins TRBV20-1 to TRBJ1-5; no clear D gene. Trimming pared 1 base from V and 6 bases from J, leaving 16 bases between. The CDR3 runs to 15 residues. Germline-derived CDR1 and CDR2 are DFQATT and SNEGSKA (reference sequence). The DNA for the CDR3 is TGCAGTGCTAGAGCCGGGCGGTCTGTCGGTCAGCCCCAGCATTTT. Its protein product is CSARAGRSVGQPQHF.